The rows below give T cell receptor beta chains drawn from one sample of a study of blood T cell repertoires in COVID-19. Profiling relied on immunoSEQ multiplex PCR, and the TCRdb table lists in-frame clones only, not all of them. The table lists roughly 250,000 clones, about nine tenths of them singletons, with just over 7% in the top ten. The sample comprised peripheral blood. Every receptor here comes from a man aged 55 to 70 who had recovered from COVID-19. CDR3s leave out the opening cysteine and the closing phenylalanine or tryptophan.

V gene: TRBV3-1/TRBV3-2
J gene: TRBJ2-7
CDR3 protein: ASSPGQGGYEQY

V gene: TRBV5-1
J gene: TRBJ1-2
CDR3 protein: ASTLQGMGYGYT

V gene: TRBV5-6
J gene: TRBJ1-5
CDR3 protein: ASSFNSGQQNQPQH

V gene: TRBV6-6
J gene: TRBJ1-1
CDR3 protein: ASSYIGFTEAF

V gene: TRBV18
J gene: TRBJ1-1
CDR3 protein: ASSPPVSGREAF

V gene: TRBV5-1
J gene: TRBJ2-1
CDR3 protein: ASSLRLGQGQDEQF

V gene: TRBV7-8
J gene: TRBJ2-1
CDR3 protein: ASSPQQGEQF

V gene: TRBV27
J gene: TRBJ1-6
CDR3 protein: ASSFLVNSPLH

V gene: TRBV6-5
J gene: TRBJ1-2
CDR3 protein: ASSYSVGQASYGYT

V gene: TRBV4-1
J gene: TRBJ1-5
CDR3 protein: ASSQEGAKGQPNQPQH

V gene: TRBV21-1
J gene: TRBJ2-3
CDR3 protein: ASSWTSGGHLIDTQY

V gene: TRBV11-2
J gene: TRBJ2-5
CDR3 protein: ASSLVWGSGGAQETQY

V gene: TRBV10-2
J gene: TRBJ2-5
CDR3 protein: ASTKGRGRETQY

V gene: TRBV5-4
J gene: TRBJ2-1
CDR3 protein: ASSHPSDDNNEQF

V gene: TRBV4-2
J gene: TRBJ1-5
CDR3 protein: ASSQATGSNQPQH

V gene: TRBV20-1
J gene: TRBJ1-4
CDR3 protein: SASSEGAMANEKLF

V gene: TRBV5-1
J gene: TRBJ1-6
CDR3 protein: ASSPEPGPEAGSPLH

V gene: TRBV6-5
J gene: TRBJ1-1
CDR3 protein: ASRSGGRGTEAF

V gene: TRBV6-5
J gene: TRBJ1-6
CDR3 protein: ATQQGENSPLH

V gene: TRBV5-1
J gene: TRBJ1-2
CDR3 protein: ASSLAPVANYGYT

V gene: TRBV4-1
J gene: TRBJ2-1
CDR3 protein: ASSLGNTGIGEQF

V gene: TRBV18
J gene: TRBJ2-5
CDR3 protein: ASSPPGLSQETQY

V gene: TRBV7-6
J gene: TRBJ2-1
CDR3 protein: ASSRGLANYNEQF

V gene: TRBV6-5
J gene: TRBJ1-2
CDR3 protein: ASGGGNGYT

V gene: TRBV3-1/TRBV3-2
J gene: TRBJ2-3
CDR3 protein: ASSQERQGTGTQY

V gene: TRBV4-1
J gene: TRBJ1-1
CDR3 protein: ASSQRTGGDGNTEAF

V gene: TRBV27
J gene: TRBJ2-3
CDR3 protein: ASRPTWTGSDTQY

V gene: TRBV20-1
J gene: TRBJ2-7
CDR3 protein: SASRGDDYEQY

V gene: TRBV6-5
J gene: TRBJ1-5
CDR3 protein: ASSDDRDQPQH

V gene: TRBV12-5
J gene: TRBJ2-1
CDR3 protein: ASGSPRTSGGRYNEQF

V gene: TRBV30
J gene: TRBJ2-3
CDR3 protein: AWSSSRVLAGGTSTDTQY

V gene: TRBV14
J gene: TRBJ1-1
CDR3 protein: ASRDLGGTEAF

V gene: TRBV4-2
J gene: TRBJ1-5
CDR3 protein: ASSQGQLSNQPQH

V gene: TRBV5-6
J gene: TRBJ2-3
CDR3 protein: ASSYAGGADTQY

V gene: TRBV5-1
J gene: TRBJ2-2
CDR3 protein: ASSLIAGANTGELF

V gene: TRBV6-5
J gene: TRBJ1-6
CDR3 protein: ASTRDRVNSPLH

V gene: TRBV4-1
J gene: TRBJ1-5
CDR3 protein: ASSQVGPQPQH

V gene: TRBV5-1
J gene: TRBJ1-4
CDR3 protein: ASSLYSTNEKLF

V gene: TRBV20-1
J gene: TRBJ2-1
CDR3 protein: SASSQRGYNEQF

V gene: TRBV6-5
J gene: TRBJ1-2
CDR3 protein: ASCYTGINYGYT

V gene: TRBV19
J gene: TRBJ2-2
CDR3 protein: ASSIFRTGSPGELF

V gene: TRBV21-1
J gene: TRBJ2-7
CDR3 protein: ASSKGGQGYEQY

V gene: TRBV9
J gene: TRBJ2-4
CDR3 protein: ASSVGQGAKNIQY